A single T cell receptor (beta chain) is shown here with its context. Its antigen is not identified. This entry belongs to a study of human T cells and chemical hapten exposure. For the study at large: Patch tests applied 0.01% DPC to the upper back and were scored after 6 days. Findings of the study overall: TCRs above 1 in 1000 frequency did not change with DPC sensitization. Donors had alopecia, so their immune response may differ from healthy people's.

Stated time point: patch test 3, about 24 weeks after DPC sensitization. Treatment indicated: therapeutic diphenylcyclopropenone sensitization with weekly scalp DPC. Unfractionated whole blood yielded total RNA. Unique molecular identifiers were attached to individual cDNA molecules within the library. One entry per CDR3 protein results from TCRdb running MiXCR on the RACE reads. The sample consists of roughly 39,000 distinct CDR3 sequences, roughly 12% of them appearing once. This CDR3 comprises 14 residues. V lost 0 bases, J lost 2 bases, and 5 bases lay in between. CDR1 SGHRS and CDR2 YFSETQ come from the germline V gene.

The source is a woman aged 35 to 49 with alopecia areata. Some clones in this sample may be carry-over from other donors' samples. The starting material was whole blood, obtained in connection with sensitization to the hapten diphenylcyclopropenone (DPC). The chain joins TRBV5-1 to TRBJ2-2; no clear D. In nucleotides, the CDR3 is TGCGCCAGCAGCTTGGAGTCCAACACCGGGGAGCTGTTTTTT. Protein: CASSLESNTGELFF.